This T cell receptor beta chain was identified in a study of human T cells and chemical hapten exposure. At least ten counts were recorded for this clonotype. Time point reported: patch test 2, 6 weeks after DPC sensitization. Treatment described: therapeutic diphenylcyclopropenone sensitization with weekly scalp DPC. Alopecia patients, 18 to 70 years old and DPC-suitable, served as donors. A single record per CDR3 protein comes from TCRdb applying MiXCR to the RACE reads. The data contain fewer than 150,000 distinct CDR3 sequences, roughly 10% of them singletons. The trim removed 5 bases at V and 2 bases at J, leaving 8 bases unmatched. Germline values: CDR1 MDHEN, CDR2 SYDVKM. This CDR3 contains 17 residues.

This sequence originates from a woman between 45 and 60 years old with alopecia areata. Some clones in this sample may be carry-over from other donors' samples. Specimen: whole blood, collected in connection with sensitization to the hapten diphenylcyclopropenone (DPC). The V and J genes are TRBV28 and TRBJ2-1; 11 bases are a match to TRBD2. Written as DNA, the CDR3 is TGTGCCAGCAGTCTCCATGGTAGCGGGAGGGCCTACAATGAGCAGTTCTTC. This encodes CASSLHGSGRAYNEQFF. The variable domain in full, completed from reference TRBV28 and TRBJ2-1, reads DVKVTQSSRYLVKRTGEKVFLECVQDMDHENMFWYRQDPGLGLRLIYFSYDVKMKEKGDIPEGYSVSREKKERFSLILESASTNQTSMYLCASSLHGSGRAYNEQFFGPGTRLTVL.